These 8 T cell receptor beta chains originate from one sample sequenced in a study of response to subunit inactivated influenza vaccine. TCRdb recomputed calls from the RT-PCR reads with MiXCR, one row per CDR3 protein. Counted here are roughly 290,000 distinct CDR3 sequences, 20% to 25% occurring once; the ten biggest clones make up 9.5% to 13%. Source: PBMCs from blood, taken approximately 20 months after vaccination. All receptors derive from a man aged 50 to 69 who received an inactivated influenza vaccine.

The chain joins TRBV5-5 to TRBJ2-7; TRBD2 is a possible D gene (7 bases). Deletions cut 2 bases from V and 6 bases from J, with 15 bases between. Germline V gene data show CDR1 as SGHKS and CDR2 as YYEKEE (reference sequence). The CDR3 runs 14 residues. The DNA of the CDR3 is TGTGCCAGCAGCTTCGCGGGGGCGTCAGGCGAGCAGTACTTC. It specifies CASSFAGASGEQYF.

The chain is built from TRBV20-1 and TRBJ2-7; the D is unclear. V lost 0 bases and J lost 2, with 17 bases in between. This CDR3 comprises 16 residues. From germline, CDR1 is DFQATT and CDR2 SNEGSKA (reference sequence). Written as DNA, the CDR3 is TGCAGTGCTAGAGATGTTTCGGCCATCCCGACCTACGAGCAGTACTTC. It yields the protein CSARDVSAIPTYEQYF.

This clonotype has ten or more counts. J is TRBJ1-1 and V is TRBV7-9; D is possibly TRBD1 (5 bases). V lost 1 base, J lost 5 bases, and 17 bases lay in between. CDR1 and CDR2 (germline): SEHNR, FQNEAQ (reference sequence). The CDR3 extends over 16 amino acids. CDR3 DNA: TGTGCCAGCAGCTTAGGGGGGAGAGGGAAGAATACTGAAGCTTTCTTT. It is translated as CASSLGGRGKNTEAFF.

The chain joins TRBV10-3 to TRBJ2-7, with TRBD1 matching 7 bases. The germline gives CDR1 ENHRY, CDR2 SYGVKD. After removal of 2 bases from V and 5 bases from J, the junction contained 0 bases not matched to a gene. The CDR3 is made up of 12 amino acids. The CDR3 region is CAISETGDEQYF. The CDR3 coding sequence is TGTGCCATCAGTGAGACAGGGGACGAGCAGTACTTC.

This clonotype was observed many times. V gene TRBV19 combines with J gene TRBJ1-5; the D gene is possibly TRBD1 (6 bases). Germline V gives CDR1 LNHDA, CDR2 SQIVND (reference sequence). V dropped 5 bases and J dropped 0 bases, with 17 bases sitting between them. The length of the CDR3 is 17 residues. The CDR3 DNA reads as TGTGCCAGTAGTCCGTTCTGGACAGACTATAGCAATCAGCCCCAGCATTTT. It yields the protein CASSPFWTDYSNQPQHF.

This chain joins TRBV19 and TRBJ2-7; D is perhaps TRBD2 (6 bases). Trimming removed 3 bases from V and 7 bases from J, with 19 bases in between. Germline V lookup: CDR1 LNHDA, CDR2 SQIVND (reference sequence). The CDR3 consists of 15 residues. CDR3 residues: CASSIYGTSSGEQYF. The CDR3 DNA follows: TGTGCCAGTAGTATTTATGGGACTTCATCGGGAGAGCAGTACTTC.

Only a few counts were recorded for this clonotype. The V and J genes are TRBV20-1 and TRBJ2-1, with 8 bases that match TRBD2. The CDR3 extends over 12 amino acids. Per germline, CDR1 DFQATT and CDR2 SNEGSKA (reference sequence). Trimming took 6 bases from V and 6 from J; bases not matched to a gene: 4. Written as DNA, the CDR3 is TGCAGTGCCATAGCGGGACTCAATGAGCAGTTCTTC. Its protein product is CSAIAGLNEQFF.

The J gene is TRBJ2-2, the V gene TRBV5-1; possibly TRBD2 for D (5 bases). Germline V gene sequence: CDR1 SGHRS, CDR2 YFSETQ. The CDR3 consists of 13 residues. V lost 4 bases and J 6 bases, leaving 10 bases between the germline ends. The CDR3 is CASSGPGSGELFF. CDR3 bases: TGCGCCAGCAGCGGACCGGGATCCGGGGAGCTGTTTTTT.